This record covers a single T cell receptor beta chain. Its specificity is unknown. This specimen comes from a study of graft-versus-host responses after intestinal transplantation. The length of the CDR3 is 17 residues. The V gene's germline CDR1 is LGHNA and CDR2 YSLEER. V shed 0 bases and J shed 2 bases, with 14 bases lying between them. The table came from immunoSEQ multiplex PCR; TCRdb's copy has only in-frame clones and leaves some out. This sample has about 36,000 clones, with 94% found just once. The chain combines TRBV4-3 with TRBJ2-1, with D possibly being TRBD1 or TRBD2 (7 bases each). This TCR came from a human donor who was the organ donor for an intestinal transplant. The sample in question was unstimulated CD4+ T cells sorted from spleen or lymph node cells, obtained before transplant. DNA for the CDR3: TGCGCCAGCAGCCAAGAACCGCCAGGGGGGGCCTACAATGAGCAGTTCTTC. Translating gives CASSQEPPGGAYNEQFF.